A selection of T cell receptor beta chains follows, all from one sample in a study of T cell changes during pregnancy in multiple sclerosis. Here immunoSEQ multiplex PCR was the method, and the copy in TCRdb shows in-frame clones only, minus some. Of 15,000 to 20,000 clones listed, approximately 81% are singletons. The sequencing here drew on CD8+ T cells from peripheral blood mononuclear cells, taken in the third trimester of pregnancy. Receptors were obtained from a female donor in good health, enrolled as a control in a pregnancy study. CDR3s include the opening cysteine and the closing phenylalanine or tryptophan. The D gene is left open where the match is weak. Not every row has a clone size; where given, it reads once, few, many or a size class.

j_call v_call clone_size d_call cdr3_aa cdr3_nt
TRBJ2-1 TRBV6-6 - TRBD2 CASSYSAGGSYNEQFF TGTGCCAGCAGTTACTCAGCGGGGGGATCCTACAATGAGCAGTTCTTC
TRBJ1-4 TRBV27 - - CASLGGPHEKLFF TGTGCCAGCCTGGGGGGGCCCCACGAAAAACTGTTTTTT
TRBJ2-7 TRBV9 - - CASSVGRSSYEQYF TGTGCCAGCAGCGTAGGACGGAGCTCCTACGAGCAGTACTTC
TRBJ2-3 TRBV5-1 - - CASSLRGGWGPDTQYF TGCGCCAGCAGCCTCAGGGGAGGGTGGGGGCCAGATACGCAGTATTTT
TRBJ1-1 TRBV5-4 few TRBD1 CASSFGQANTEAFF TGTGCCAGCAGCTTTGGACAGGCGAACACTGAAGCTTTCTTT
TRBJ2-3 TRBV4-2 - - CASSQEGVSASTDTQYF TGTGCCAGCAGCCAAGAAGGCGTTAGCGCTAGCACAGATACGCAGTATTTT
TRBJ2-1 TRBV7-8 - - CASSPDSLPRFF TGTGCCAGCAGCCCCGACAGCCTACCTCGGTTCTTC
TRBJ2-7 TRBV7-9 - - CASSLGTVPSYEQYF TGTGCCAGCAGCTTAGGGACAGTTCCCTCCTACGAGCAGTACTTC
TRBJ2-7 TRBV6-1 - - CASSEVGRGYEQYF TGTGCCAGCAGTGAAGTCGGCAGGGGCTACGAGCAGTACTTC
TRBJ1-1 TRBV27 - TRBD1 CASSLGQGRMNTEAFF TGTGCCAGCAGTCTGGGACAGGGACGAATGAACACTGAAGCTTTCTTT
TRBJ2-7 TRBV19 - - CASKAGDDSYEQYF TGTGCCAGTAAAGCAGGGGACGACTCCTACGAGCAGTACTTC
TRBJ2-1 TRBV7-6 - - CASSLAGGGPGDEQFF TGTGCCAGCAGCTTAGCGGGCGGGGGCCCTGGGGATGAGCAGTTCTTC
TRBJ1-5 TRBV13 - - CASSTLRDTVSNQPQHF TGTGCCAGCAGCACCCTTCGGGACACTGTTAGCAATCAGCCCCAGCATTTT
TRBJ2-5 TRBV5-1 - TRBD2 CASSHLGQAPSLTSGGYQETQYF TGCGCCAGCAGCCACCTGGGACAGGCGCCTTCCCTAACTAGCGGGGGGTACCAAGAGACCCAGTACTTC
TRBJ1-3 TRBV29-1 - - CSVEGANSGNTIYF TGCAGCGTTGAAGGGGCCAACTCTGGAAACACCATATATTTT
TRBJ2-1 TRBV27 - - CASSLEGREQFF TGTGCCAGCAGTTTAGAGGGCCGTGAGCAGTTCTTC
TRBJ2-7 TRBV5-6 once TRBD1 CASSLGSGTGFDYEQYF TGTGCCAGCAGCTTGGGGTCCGGGACAGGGTTCGACTACGAGCAGTACTTC
TRBJ1-1 TRBV21-1 - - CASGTGVNVDTEAFF TGTGCCAGCGGGACAGGGGTAAATGTGGACACTGAAGCTTTCTTT
TRBJ2-3 TRBV5-1 - TRBD1 CASSLPGQGVADTQYF TGCGCCAGCAGCTTGCCGGGACAGGGGGTAGCAGATACGCAGTATTTT
TRBJ2-1 TRBV4-3 - TRBD1 CASSQSADRGPGEQFF TGCGCCAGCAGCCAAAGCGCGGACAGGGGGCCCGGTGAGCAGTTCTTC
TRBJ1-2 TRBV18 - TRBD1 CASSPDRGLGGYTF TGTGCCAGCTCGCCGGACAGGGGGCTCGGTGGCTACACCTTC
TRBJ2-7 TRBV7-8 - - CASSGPGLTYEQYF TGTGCCAGCAGCGGTCCGGGACTCACCTACGAGCAGTACTTC
TRBJ2-1 TRBV5-4 - TRBD1 CASSLSRQGARNEQFF TGTGCCAGCAGCTTGAGCAGGCAGGGGGCTCGGAATGAGCAGTTCTTC
TRBJ2-7 TRBV7-9 - TRBD2 CASSTGTSDHEQYF TGTGCCAGCAGTACCGGGACTAGCGACCACGAGCAGTACTTC
TRBJ2-1 TRBV9 - - CASSVNLNEQFF TGTGCCAGCAGCGTAAATCTGAATGAGCAGTTCTTC
TRBJ2-2 TRBV19 - - CAIQTGGTGELFF TGTGCCATCCAGACGGGTGGAACCGGGGAGCTGTTTTTT
TRBJ1-3 TRBV2 - - CASSEGSNSGNTIYF TGTGCCAGCAGTGAGGGCAGTAACTCTGGAAACACCATATATTTT
TRBJ2-3 TRBV19 - TRBD2 CASSIGSGRAFPDTQYF TGTGCCAGTAGTATAGGGAGCGGGAGGGCCTTTCCAGATACGCAGTATTTT
TRBJ1-2 TRBV2 - TRBD1 CASSEGQGDNYGYTF TGTGCCAGCAGTGAAGGACAGGGAGATAACTATGGCTACACCTTC
TRBJ2-1 TRBV7-9 - TRBD2 CASSPTSGRAIEQFF TGTGCCAGCAGCCCCACTAGCGGGAGGGCCATTGAGCAGTTCTTC
TRBJ2-2 TRBV27 once TRBD2 CASSPLAGSNTGELFF TGTGCCAGCAGTCCTCTAGCGGGATCGAACACCGGGGAGCTGTTTTTT
TRBJ1-2 TRBV14 - - CASSQLGGYGYTF TGTGCCAGCAGCCAGTTAGGGGGCTATGGCTACACCTTC
TRBJ1-1 TRBV29-1 - TRBD1 CSVEEDRGHTEAFF TGCAGCGTTGAAGAGGACAGGGGGCACACTGAAGCTTTCTTT
TRBJ2-7 TRBV11-2 - - CASSLQGYEQYF TGTGCCAGCAGCTTACAGGGGTACGAGCAGTACTTC
TRBJ1-2 TRBV9 - - CASSVAGANYGYTF TGTGCCAGCAGCGTGGCGGGGGCGAACTATGGCTACACCTTC
TRBJ2-3 TRBV11-3 - TRBD2 CASSLGGVAGMKSTDTQYF TGTGCCAGCAGCTTAGGGGGGGTAGCGGGGATGAAAAGCACAGATACGCAGTATTTT
TRBJ2-7 TRBV16 - - CASSRGGGIDEQYF TGTGCCAGCAGCCGGGGCGGCGGGATAGACGAGCAGTACTTC
TRBJ1-1 TRBV7-9 - TRBD1 CASSSSDREEAFF TGTGCCAGCAGCTCCAGTGACAGGGAAGAAGCTTTCTTT
TRBJ1-4 TRBV6-5 - - CASSYSVAGDGEKLFF TGTGCCAGCAGTTACTCTGTGGCGGGAGACGGGGAAAAACTGTTTTTT
TRBJ2-7 TRBV29-1 - TRBD2 CSARSAGYEQYF TGCAGCGCCAGATCAGCGGGGTACGAGCAGTACTTC
TRBJ2-5 TRBV6-6 - - CASSYGSHTSETQYF TGTGCCAGCAGTTACGGTAGTCATACCTCGGAGACCCAGTACTTC
TRBJ1-5 TRBV5-6 - - CASSLEAGNQPQHF TGTGCCAGCAGCTTGGAGGCAGGGAATCAGCCCCAGCATTTT
TRBJ2-5 TRBV5-6 - TRBD1 CASSPGTGVGETQYF TGTGCCAGCAGCCCCGGGACAGGGGTTGGGGAGACCCAGTACTTC
TRBJ2-2 TRBV7-6 - - CASTRQADTGELFF TGTGCCAGCACCAGACAGGCCGACACCGGGGAGCTGTTTTTT
TRBJ2-1 TRBV18 - TRBD2 CASSPIDKEIAGEGNEQFF TGTGCCAGCTCACCAATTGATAAAGAAATAGCGGGAGAGGGCAATGAGCAGTTCTTC
TRBJ2-7 TRBV7-9 once TRBD2 CASQRGGGSGYEQYF TGTGCCAGCCAGAGAGGAGGCGGGAGCGGGTACGAGCAGTACTTC
TRBJ1-1 TRBV19 - - CASSIVRAMGHRNTEAFF TGTGCCAGTAGTATAGTTAGAGCCATGGGACACCGGAACACTGAAGCTTTCTTT
TRBJ1-5 TRBV29-1 - - CSAQDGHGNQPQHF TGCAGCGCCCAGGATGGACATGGCAATCAGCCCCAGCATTTT
TRBJ2-1 TRBV4-3 - - CASRGGTYNEQFF TGCGCCAGCAGGGGCGGGACCTACAATGAGCAGTTCTTC
TRBJ2-3 TRBV19 - - CASSPRDSQYF TGTGCCAGTAGCCCCCGGGACTCGCAGTATTTT